These 27 T cell receptor beta chains originate from one sample sequenced in a study of response to subunit inactivated influenza vaccine. TCRdb re-analysed the RT-PCR reads in MiXCR, keeping a single row per CDR3 protein. This table holds under 800,000 distinct CDR3 sequences, about 15% found once. The material sequenced was PBMCs from blood, taken 14 days before vaccination. These TCRs come from a man aged 50 to 60 who received an inactivated influenza vaccine.

The chain recombines TRBV7-2 with TRBJ2-5; 7 positions match TRBD2. Per germline, CDR1 SGHTA and CDR2 FQGNSA. The CDR3 spans 15 residues. Trimming took 6 bases from V and 5 from J; bases not matched to a gene: 12. CDR3 residues: CASSKTGTTVETQYF. The CDR3 DNA follows: TGTGCCAGCAGTAAAACCGGGACTACCGTCGAGACCCAGTACTTC.

This clonotype turned up a few times. The chain combines TRBV20-1 with TRBJ2-5, with D possibly matching TRBD2 (6 bases). The CDR3 contains 14 residues. Germline CDR1 and CDR2: DFQATT and SNEGSKA (reference sequence). V was cut by 3 bases and J by 5 bases, with 16 bases left in between. The CDR3 region is CSARDRDWGETQYF. In nucleotides, the CDR3 is TGCAGTGCTAGGGACCGGGACTGGGGGGAGACCCAGTACTTC.

This clonotype was observed at least ten times. The chain uses TRBV28 and TRBJ2-7; 9 bases map to TRBD1. After removal of 4 bases from V and 0 bases from J, the junction contained 10 bases not matched to a gene. This CDR3 has 17 residues. Germline V gene lookup returns CDR1 MDHEN and CDR2 SYDVKM. The CDR3 is CASSYHPTGGSSYEQYF. The CDR3 DNA is TGTGCCAGCAGTTACCACCCAACAGGGGGCAGCTCCTACGAGCAGTACTTC.

This clonotype was counted between two and nine times. V gene TRBV28 combines with J gene TRBJ2-1; TRBD2 matches at 12 bases. CDR1 and CDR2 (germline): MDHEN, SYDVKM. V shed 8 bases, J shed 7 bases, and the junction held 6 bases outside the gene matches. The CDR3 length is 14 residues. The CDR3 region is CASQLAGGRNEQFF. The CDR3 DNA follows: TGTGCCAGCCAACTAGCGGGAGGAAGGAATGAGCAGTTCTTC. Full variable domain (missing parts from reference TRBV28 and TRBJ2-1): DVKVTQSSRYLVKRTGEKVFLECVQDMDHENMFWYRQDPGLGLRLIYFSYDVKMKEKGDIPEGYSVSREKKERFSLILESASTNQTSMYLCASQLAGGRNEQFFGPGTRLTVL.

This chain joins TRBV15 and TRBJ1-1, with D perhaps matching TRBD1 (6 bases). Germline V gene lookup returns CDR1 LNHNV and CDR2 YYDKDF (reference sequence). V was shortened by 1 base and J by 4 bases, with 10 bases between the two germline ends. The CDR3 has 14 residues. CDR3 sequence reads: CATSRVRGGTEAFF. As DNA, the CDR3 is TGTGCCACCAGCAGAGTCCGAGGGGGCACTGAAGCTTTCTTT.

The chain joins TRBV5-1 to TRBJ2-1; 11 bases align to TRBD2. Trimming at V came to 0 bases and at J to 8 bases, leaving 7 bases not matched to a gene. CDR1 and CDR2 from the germline V gene are SGHRS and YFSETQ. The CDR3 is 16 amino acids. CDR3 nucleotides: TGCGCCAGCAGCTTGGCCGCGACTAGCGGGACTGATGAGCAGTTCTTC. This sequence encodes CASSLAATSGTDEQFF.

V gene TRBV12-3 or TRBV12-4 combines with J gene TRBJ2-2; D is perhaps TRBD2 (5 bases). The CDR3 totals 15 residues. The germline V and J ends were trimmed by 7 bases and 7 bases, with 19 bases remaining between them. In DNA form, the CDR3 reads TGTGCCAGCACCTCGGGTCATCGAAGCGGCGGGGAGCTGTTTTTT. Translating gives CASTSGHRSGGELFF.

The chain couples TRBV28 to TRBJ2-1; maybe TRBD2 (6 bases). This CDR3 region has 16 residues. V lost 6 bases and J 8 bases, leaving 23 bases between the germline ends. CDR1 and CDR2 from the germline V gene are MDHEN and SYDVKM. The CDR3, as DNA: TGTGCCAGCAGACCCTCTTTCGCTAGGAGGGTACATGAGCAGTTCTTC. Translated: CASRPSFARRVHEQFF.

The genes are TRBV3-1 and TRBJ1-1; D is ambiguous. Trimming shortened V by 1 base and J by 4 bases, and 10 bases separated the two germline ends. This CDR3 contains 14 residues. In germline, CDR1 is LGHDT, CDR2 YNNKEL (reference sequence). The CDR3 region has the DNA TGTGCCAGCAGCCAAGTTCTCCAGTTCACTGAAGCTTTCTTT. It translates to CASSQVLQFTEAFF.

V gene TRBV10-3 combines with J gene TRBJ2-1, with TRBD1 matching 10 bases. The V and J ends lost 5 bases and 5 bases, in that order; junction bases with no gene match: 12. The CDR3 spans 17 residues. The germline V gene has CDR1 ENHRY and CDR2 SYGVKD. This CDR3 reads CAISLIQGTGVDNEQFF. For the CDR3, the DNA is TGTGCCATCAGTCTGATTCAGGGGACAGGGGTGGACAATGAGCAGTTCTTC.

The CDR3 sequence: CASSWTGGEVSNEQFF. For the CDR3, the DNA is TGCGCCAGCAGCTGGACAGGGGGAGAGGTTTCCAATGAGCAGTTCTTC. The chain links TRBV5-1 to TRBJ2-1, with 10 nucleotides matching TRBD1. Germline CDR1 is SGHRS and CDR2 is YFSETQ. The CDR3 runs to 16 residues. V was clipped by 3 bases and J by 6 bases; unmatched bases: 9.

CDR3 DNA sequence: TGTGCCAGCAGCTTTAGGGCCAGGGGGGACGAGCAGTACTTC. Translation gives CASSFRARGDEQYF. The chain is built from TRBV7-6 and TRBJ2-7, with D maybe TRBD1 (7 bases). The germline gives CDR1 SGHVS, CDR2 FNYEAQ. The CDR3 runs to 14 residues. Trimming removed 3 bases at V and 5 bases at J, with 14 bases between.

The gene calls are TRBV12-3 or TRBV12-4 and TRBJ1-2, with D possibly being TRBD1 (5 bases). The V end was cut by 3 bases, the J end by 8 bases, with 16 bases between. The CDR3 runs to 14 residues. CDR3 coding DNA: TGTGCCAGCAGTTTCTCTGGGGCCGCAAGAGGCTACACCTTC. It codes for CASSFSGAARGYTF.

This clonotype appeared a few times. The rearrangement joins TRBV9 to TRBJ1-2; TRBD1 might be the D (5 bases). The CDR3 contains 15 residues. Trimming cost V 0 bases and J 4 bases, with 13 bases left between them. Germline V gene data show CDR1 as SGDLS and CDR2 as YYNGEE. The CDR3 spells CASSVAPSGGYGYTF. CDR3 coding DNA: TGTGCCAGCAGCGTAGCCCCAAGTGGGGGCTATGGCTACACCTTC.

The chain recombines TRBV6-5 with TRBJ2-3; D not certain. Looked up from germline, CDR1 is MNHEY and CDR2 is SVGAGI. The germline V and J ends were trimmed by 2 bases and 5 bases, with 2 bases remaining between them. The CDR3 runs to 11 residues. The CDR3 coding sequence is TGTGCCAGCAGTTACAAAGATACGCAGTATTTT. Translating gives CASSYKDTQYF.

A few counts support this clonotype. The chain recombines TRBV24-1 with TRBJ2-7; weak D call: TRBD1 (5 bases). Germline V gives CDR1 KGHDR, CDR2 SFDVKD. This CDR3 is 15 amino acids long. The V end lost 3 bases, the J end lost 2 bases, and 13 bases lay between the germline ends. Here the CDR3 reads CATSDRAGSTYEQYF. As DNA, the CDR3 is TGTGCCACCAGTGATCGTGCAGGGTCCACCTACGAGCAGTACTTC.

V gene TRBV20-1 combines with J gene TRBJ2-1, with 11 bases identical to TRBD2. The CDR3 is 15 residues long. CDR1 and CDR2 from the germline V gene are DFQATT and SNEGSKA (reference sequence). The ends lost 4 bases at V and 3 bases at J; junction bases unmatched: 5. The CDR3 region has the DNA TGCAGTGCTAAGAGACTAGCGGGAAACTACAATGAGCAGTTCTTC. Its protein product is CSAKRLAGNYNEQFF.

The chain links TRBV28 to TRBJ2-1; tentatively, D is TRBD1 or TRBD2 (5 bases each). The CDR3 contains 14 residues. The germline CDR1 and CDR2 sequences are MDHEN and SYDVKM. V was clipped by 5 bases and J by 4 bases, with 12 bases between them. DNA of the CDR3: TGTGCCAGCAGTGGTCAGGGACCTTACAATGAGCAGTTCTTC. It is translated as CASSGQGPYNEQFF. The entire variable domain, with the rest obtained from reference TRBV28 and TRBJ2-1, is as follows: DVKVTQSSRYLVKRTGEKVFLECVQDMDHENMFWYRQDPGLGLRLIYFSYDVKMKEKGDIPEGYSVSREKKERFSLILESASTNQTSMYLCASSGQGPYNEQFFGPGTRLTVL.

V usage is TRBV3-1 and J usage is TRBJ1-5; tentative D call: TRBD1 (5 bases). Germline CDR1 reads LGHDT; CDR2 reads YNNKEL (reference sequence). The V end was cut by 1 base, the J end by 11 bases, with 6 bases between. The CDR3 sequence is 11 residues long. The CDR3 DNA reads as TGTGCCAGCAGCCAAGGGGACTCCCAGCATTTT. The encoded protein is CASSQGDSQHF. Combining the CDR3 with reference TRBV3-1 and TRBJ1-5 gives the whole variable domain DTAVSQTPKYLVTQMGNDKSIKCEQNLGHDTMYWYKQDSKKFLKIMFSYNNKELIINETVPNRFSPKSPDKAHLNLHINSLELGDSAVYFCASSQGDSQHFGDGTRLSIL.

This clonotype was seen at least ten times. V and J are TRBV28 and TRBJ2-2; D tentatively fits TRBD1 or TRBD2 (6 bases each). The V end lost 2 bases, the J end lost 4 bases, and 14 bases lay between the germline ends. This CDR3 has 16 amino acids. In germline, CDR1 is MDHEN, CDR2 SYDVKM. For the CDR3, the DNA is TGTGCCAGCAGTTTACCGGGGGCAGCTTCCACCGGGGAGCTGTTTTTT. Protein product: CASSLPGAASTGELFF.

In its sample, this clonotype was seen a few times. The genes are TRBV11-2 and TRBJ2-3; TRBD2 is a possible D gene (5 bases). There are 11 residues in the CDR3. Germline lookup yields CDR1 SGHAT and CDR2 FQNNGV. The ends were cut back, 1 base at V and 14 bases at J, with 10 bases in the middle. CDR3 region: CASSLVGSLYF. CDR3 nucleotides: TGTGCCAGCAGCTTAGTTGGGAGTTTGTATTTT.

The gene calls are TRBV12-3 or TRBV12-4 and TRBJ1-3, with D unresolved. CDR3 length: 13 amino acids. The V and J ends lost 8 bases and 4 bases respectively, with 12 bases between them. The CDR3 region is CASLKAGGNTIYF. CDR3 bases: TGTGCCAGCCTCAAAGCGGGGGGAAACACCATATATTTT.

This clonotype was seen a handful of times. This chain links TRBV3-1 with TRBJ1-1, with a weak D call TRBD1 (5 bases). Trimming shortened V by 4 bases and J by 5 bases, and 11 bases separated the two germline ends. Germline V CDR1 and CDR2: LGHDT, YNNKEL (reference sequence). The length of the CDR3 is 13 residues. DNA of the CDR3: TGTGCCAGCAGCCTCGGGGGTCAGACTGAAGCTTTCTTT. This translates into CASSLGGQTEAFF.

V usage is TRBV10-1 and J usage is TRBJ2-7; weak D call: TRBD1 (5 bases). The CDR3 consists of 12 residues. Germline CDR1 and CDR2: WNHNN and SYGVQD (reference sequence). With 7 bases removed from V and 2 bases from J, the gap between germline ends came to 9 bases. CDR3 in amino acids: CASMDNTYEQYF. The CDR3 DNA sequence: TGCGCCAGCATGGACAACACCTACGAGCAGTACTTC.

The chain uses TRBV10-1 and TRBJ1-5; D is unresolved. The CDR3 runs 16 residues. V was pared by 0 bases and J by 0 bases, with 9 bases between. Looked up from germline, CDR1 is WNHNN and CDR2 is SYGVQD (reference sequence). The CDR3: CASSESWQVSNQPQHF. As DNA, the CDR3 is TGCGCCAGCAGTGAGTCGTGGCAGGTTAGCAATCAGCCCCAGCATTTT.

This clonotype came up a few times. The V gene is TRBV12-3 or TRBV12-4, the J gene TRBJ2-5, with D possibly being TRBD1 (5 bases). Deletions cut 3 bases from V and 1 base from J, with 12 bases between. The CDR3 is 15 residues long. The CDR3 protein is CASSFLSDTQETQYF. The CDR3, as DNA: TGTGCCAGCAGTTTCCTTTCGGACACCCAAGAGACCCAGTACTTC.

This clonotype was seen a few times. The rearrangement links TRBV24-1 to TRBJ2-7; D possibly corresponds to TRBD1 (6 bases). Per the germline V gene, CDR1 is KGHDR and CDR2 is SFDVKD. V lost 5 bases, J lost 2 bases, and 15 bases lay in between. The CDR3 covers 15 residues. The CDR3 loop reads CATSGGRGSTYEQYF. The DNA for the CDR3 is TGTGCCACCAGTGGGGGCAGGGGATCTACCTACGAGCAGTACTTC.